Listed here are 4 T cell receptor beta chains from one sample, sequenced in a study of Ad26.COV2.S vaccination and SARS-CoV-2 variants. Using immunoSEQ multiplex PCR, the repertoire was profiled, and TCRdb retains in-frame clones only, with some absent. The repertoire includes some 250,000 clones, 85% to 90% of them detected once, and around 11% sits in the top ten. Treatment meaning: about 20 received Ad26.COV2.S at low or high dose, single or two shots; 5 received placebo; per-sample allocation not given. The samples were gathered on day 63 after the first injection of vaccine or placebo. The starting material was peripheral blood, obtained in a trial of Ad26.COV2.S vaccine versus placebo. Receptor source: a person aged 18 to 59 who received the Ad26.COV2.S COVID-19 vaccine or a placebo.

The chain uses TRBV5-5 and TRBJ1-3; tentative D call: TRBD1 (6 bases). The length of the CDR3 is 16 residues. Trimming took off 3 bases at V and 0 bases at J, with 13 bases between the two ends. Germline loops: CDR1 SGHKS, CDR2 YYEKEE (reference sequence). CDR3 nucleotides: TGTGCCAGCAGCTGGGGAACAGGGTCCTCTGGAAACACCATATATTTT. Protein: CASSWGTGSSGNTIYF.

The chain uses TRBV5-1 and TRBJ2-7; TRBD2 is a possible D gene (6 bases). V was trimmed by 6 bases and J by 4 bases, leaving 14 bases between them. The CDR3 consists of 13 residues. CDR1 is SGHRS, CDR2 YFSETQ, per germline. This chain's CDR3 is CASNLEGRYEQYF. CDR3 DNA sequence: TGCGCCAGCAACCTGGAGGGCCGATACGAGCAGTACTTC. The full variable domain, its missing parts supplied by reference TRBV5-1 and TRBJ2-7, is KAGVTQTPRYLIKTRGQQVTLSCSPISGHRSVSWYQQTPGQGLQFLFEYFSETQRNKGNFPGRFSGRQFSNSRSEMNVSTLELGDSALYLCASNLEGRYEQYFGPGTRLTVT.

The rearrangement uses TRBV12-3 or TRBV12-4 and TRBJ2-7; D gene ambiguous. V dropped 7 bases and J dropped 0 bases, with 10 bases sitting between them. The CDR3 length is 13 residues. The CDR3 DNA sequence: TGTGCCAGCACCGTGACTTACTCCTACGAGCAGTACTTC. This encodes CASTVTYSYEQYF.

The CDR3 reads CASSLAQSSGNTIYF. In DNA, the CDR3 is TGTGCCAGCAGCTTAGCACAGAGCTCTGGAAACACCATATATTTT. V usage is TRBV7-2 and J usage is TRBJ1-3; the D is unclear. The CDR3 totals 15 residues. CDR1 is SGHTA and CDR2 is FQGNSA in the germline V gene. The germline V and J ends were trimmed by 0 bases and 0 bases, with 6 bases remaining between them.